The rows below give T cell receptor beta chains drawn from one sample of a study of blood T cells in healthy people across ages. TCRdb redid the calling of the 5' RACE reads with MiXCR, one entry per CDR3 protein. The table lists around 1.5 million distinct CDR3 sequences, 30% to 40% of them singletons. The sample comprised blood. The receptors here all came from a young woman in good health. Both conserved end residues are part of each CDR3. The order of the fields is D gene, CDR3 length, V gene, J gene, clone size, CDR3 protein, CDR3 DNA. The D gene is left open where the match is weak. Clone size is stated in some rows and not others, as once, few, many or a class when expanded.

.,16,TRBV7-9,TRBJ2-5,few,CASTFDRSTKIGPQYF,TGTGCCAGCACCTTCGATCGGTCCACAAAGATTGGGCCCCAGTACTTC
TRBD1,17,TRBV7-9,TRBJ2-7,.,CASSPLEGQGAPYEQYF,TGTGCCAGCAGCCCTCTTGAGGGACAGGGGGCGCCGTACGAGCAGTACTTC
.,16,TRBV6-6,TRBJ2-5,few,CASSYSAGTPQETQYF,TGTGCCAGCAGTTACTCAGCCGGGACACCCCAAGAGACCCAGTACTTC
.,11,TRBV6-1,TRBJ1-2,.,CASGRIYGYTF,TGTGCCAGCGGACGAATCTATGGCTACACCTTC
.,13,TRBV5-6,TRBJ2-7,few,CASSPDRGRGQYF,TGTGCCAGCAGCCCTGATCGGGGTCGGGGGCAGTACTTC
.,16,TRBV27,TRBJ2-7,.,CAGSSLTSRGTPEQYF,TGTGCCGGCAGTTCACTCACCTCAAGGGGGACCCCCGAGCAGTACTTC
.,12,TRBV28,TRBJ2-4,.,CASSLLTNIQYF,TGTGCCAGCAGCTTACTGACGAACATTCAGTACTTC
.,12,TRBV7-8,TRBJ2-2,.,CVEAVNTGELFF,TGTGTCGAGGCGGTCAACACCGGGGAGCTGTTTTTT
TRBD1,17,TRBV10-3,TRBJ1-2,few,CAISESRISGGGNGYTF,TGTGCCATCAGTGAGTCGAGGATCTCAGGGGGTGGAAATGGCTACACCTTC
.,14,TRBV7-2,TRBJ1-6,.,CASALGFSYSPLHF,TGTGCCAGTGCTTTGGGTTTTTCCTATTCACCCCTCCACTTT
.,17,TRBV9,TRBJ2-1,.,CASSREGWGQRNNEQFF,TGTGCCAGCAGCAGGGAGGGTTGGGGACAGAGGAACAATGAGCAGTTCTTC
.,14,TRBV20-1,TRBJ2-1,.,CSAKMAHSYDEQFF,TGCAGTGCTAAAATGGCCCACTCCTACGATGAGCAGTTCTTC
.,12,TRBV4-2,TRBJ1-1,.,CASSQNSFRAFF,TGTGCCAGCAGCCAAAACTCCTTCAGGGCTTTCTTT
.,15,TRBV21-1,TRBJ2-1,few,CASSNKSGGYNEQFF,TGTGCCAGCAGCAACAAAAGCGGGGGGTACAATGAGCAGTTCTTC
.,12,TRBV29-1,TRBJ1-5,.,CSASDTDQPQHF,TGCAGCGCGAGTGACACGGATCAGCCCCAGCATTTT
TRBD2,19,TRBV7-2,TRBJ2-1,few,CASGGGGLAGGVTYNEQFF,TGTGCCAGCGGGGGAGGGGGGCTAGCGGGAGGTGTAACCTACAATGAGCAGTTCTTC
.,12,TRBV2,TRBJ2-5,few,CASSRQDETQYF,TGTGCCAGCAGTCGACAGGACGAGACCCAGTACTTC
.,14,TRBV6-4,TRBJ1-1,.,CASSVEVGSYEAFF,TGTGCCAGCAGTGTAGAGGTGGGGAGTTATGAAGCTTTCTTT
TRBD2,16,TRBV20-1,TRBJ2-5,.,CSASQREGLLGQTQYF,TGCAGTGCTAGTCAGCGGGAGGGCCTCTTGGGCCAGACCCAGTACTTC
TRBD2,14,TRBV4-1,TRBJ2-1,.,CASSATGSGTEQFF,TGCGCCAGCAGCGCGACCGGAAGCGGGACTGAGCAGTTCTTC
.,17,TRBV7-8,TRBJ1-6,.,CASSLGSQGRSNSPLHF,TGTGCCAGCAGCTTAGGGAGCCAGGGGCGATCCAATTCACCCCTCCACTTT
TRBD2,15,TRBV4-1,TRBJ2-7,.,CASSFSGSSSYEQYF,TGCGCCAGCAGTTTTAGCGGGAGTTCTTCCTACGAGCAGTACTTC
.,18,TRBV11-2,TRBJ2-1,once,CASSLKRGGALSYNERFF,TGTGCCAGCAGCTTAAAGCGAGGGGGGGCCTTATCCTACAATGAGCGGTTCTTC
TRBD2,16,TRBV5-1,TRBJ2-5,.,CASSLVSGGAGETQYF,TGCGCCAGCAGCTTGGTTAGCGGGGGCGCCGGCGAGACCCAGTACTTC
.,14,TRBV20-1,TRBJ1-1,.,CSARGWGTRTEAFF,TGCAGTGCTAGAGGGTGGGGGACGCGGACTGAAGCTTTCTTT
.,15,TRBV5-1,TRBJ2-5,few,CASSPRTRTQETQYF,TGCGCCAGCAGCCCGAGGACGCGTACCCAAGAGACCCAGTACTTC
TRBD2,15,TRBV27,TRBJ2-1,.,CASRGREGQYNEQFF,TGTGCCAGCAGGGGAAGGGAGGGGCAATACAATGAGCAGTTCTTC
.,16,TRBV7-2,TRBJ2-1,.,CAGSIRTVELYNEQFF,TGTGCCGGCAGCATACGGACGGTTGAACTCTACAATGAGCAGTTCTTC
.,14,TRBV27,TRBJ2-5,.,CASRSAGFQETQYF,TGTGCCAGCCGCAGTGCGGGGTTCCAAGAGACCCAGTACTTC